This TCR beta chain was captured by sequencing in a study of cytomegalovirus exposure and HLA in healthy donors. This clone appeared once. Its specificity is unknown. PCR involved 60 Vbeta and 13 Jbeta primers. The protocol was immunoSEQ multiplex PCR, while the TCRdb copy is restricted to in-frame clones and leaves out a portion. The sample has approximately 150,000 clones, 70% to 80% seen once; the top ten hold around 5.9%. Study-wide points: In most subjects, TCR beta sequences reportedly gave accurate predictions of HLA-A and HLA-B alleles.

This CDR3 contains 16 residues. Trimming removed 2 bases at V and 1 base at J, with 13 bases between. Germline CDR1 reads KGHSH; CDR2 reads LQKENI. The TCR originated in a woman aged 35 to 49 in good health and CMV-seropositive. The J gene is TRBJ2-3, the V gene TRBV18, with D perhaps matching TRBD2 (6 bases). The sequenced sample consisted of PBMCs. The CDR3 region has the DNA TGTGCCAGCTCACCAAGACTAGTGGTAGGCACAGATACGCAGTATTTT. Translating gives CASSPRLVVGTDTQYF.